Shown below are 26 T cell receptor beta chains from a single sample sequenced in a study of blood T cell repertoires in COVID-19. Libraries were prepared by immunoSEQ multiplex PCR; TCRdb keeps only in-frame clonotypes and omits some of them. Of 310,000 or so clones listed, about nine tenths were seen once; the top ten hold about 9.8%. Sequencing was done on a sample of PBMCs or T cells enriched from blood (not recorded which). The source is a woman aged 18-29 years who had recovered from COVID-19.

The chain uses TRBV27 and TRBJ1-1, with D possibly TRBD1 on 6 matching bases. Germline CDR1 reads MNHEY; CDR2 reads SMNVEV (reference sequence). This CDR3 has 14 amino acids. V lost 6 bases to trimming and J lost 4 bases, with 15 bases between them. The CDR3 reads CASSLRGVGTEAFF. In DNA, the CDR3 is TGTGCCAGCAGCCTCAGGGGTGTGGGCACTGAAGCTTTCTTT.

This sequence joins TRBV7-9 and TRBJ2-3; 8 bases match TRBD1. CDR1 and CDR2 (germline): SEHNR, FQNEAQ (reference sequence). The CDR3 is 16 residues long. V was clipped by 1 base and J by 0 bases; unmatched bases: 3. The CDR3 spells CASSLGRTGSTDTQYF. CDR3 in DNA: TGTGCCAGCAGCTTAGGAAGGACAGGGAGCACAGATACGCAGTATTTT.

The rearrangement links TRBV7-8 to TRBJ1-2; maybe TRBD1 (5 bases). V dropped 5 bases and J dropped 8 bases, with 18 bases sitting between them. The CDR3 loop spans 14 amino acids. The germline gives CDR1 SGHVS, CDR2 FQNEAQ. CDR3 nucleotide sequence: TGTGCCAGCAGCCCTCTTCGACAGAGCCACGGCTACACCTTC. Its translation: CASSPLRQSHGYTF.

The J gene is TRBJ1-1, the V gene TRBV11-2, with 8 bases fitting TRBD1. Germline lookup yields CDR1 SGHAT and CDR2 FQNNGV. This CDR3 comprises 13 residues. V was pared by 4 bases and J by 4 bases, with 2 bases of the junction left unmatched. The CDR3: CASSYRGGTEAFF. DNA for the CDR3: TGTGCCAGCAGCTACAGGGGGGGCACTGAAGCTTTCTTT.

V is TRBV9 and J is TRBJ2-3; the D gene is possibly TRBD2 (5 bases). CDR1 and CDR2 from the germline V gene are SGDLS and YYNGEE. V lost 3 bases and J lost 7, with 24 bases in between. The CDR3 covers 17 residues. CDR3 amino acids: CASSENSLTWGANTQYF. CDR3 sequence (DNA): TGTGCCAGCAGCGAAAATAGCCTAACTTGGGGAGCTAATACGCAGTATTTT.

The CDR3 DNA sequence: TGTGCCAGCAGCGTTCAGGCAGACATGAACACTGAAGCTTTCTTT. The encoded protein is CASSVQADMNTEAFF. The V and J genes are TRBV9 and TRBJ1-1; D is ambiguous. The CDR3 is 15 residues long. Trimming removed 2 bases at V and 0 bases at J, with 11 bases between. Germline loops: CDR1 SGDLS, CDR2 YYNGEE.

J is TRBJ1-1 and V is TRBV7-3; 7 bases agree with TRBD1. CDR1 is SGHTA, CDR2 FQGTGA, per germline. The V gene end was trimmed by 7 bases and the J gene end by 0 bases; junction bases not matched to a gene: 5. The CDR3 consists of 14 residues. The CDR3 DNA reads as TGTGCCAGCACCATGGGACAGATGAACACTGAAGCTTTCTTT. This sequence encodes CASTMGQMNTEAFF. Full variable domain (missing parts from reference TRBV7-3 and TRBJ1-1): GAGVSQTPSNKVTEKGKYVELRCDPISGHTALYWYRQSLGQGPEFLIYFQGTGAADDSGLPNDRFFAVRPEGSVSTLKIQRTERGDSAVYLCASTMGQMNTEAFFGQGTRLTVV.

This clone was detected only once. J is TRBJ1-1 and V is TRBV4-3; D is perhaps TRBD1 (5 bases). V lost 2 bases to trimming and J lost 4 bases, with 20 bases between them. The V gene's germline CDR1 is LGHNA and CDR2 YSLEER. The CDR3 runs 17 residues. As DNA, the CDR3 is TGCGCCAGCAGCCAAACCCTGACAGTACTTGGGCGCACTGAAGCTTTCTTT. It specifies CASSQTLTVLGRTEAFF.

This chain links TRBV7-9 with TRBJ2-5; weak D call: TRBD2 (5 bases). The CDR3 runs to 15 residues. Germline V CDR1 and CDR2: SEHNR, FQNEAQ (reference sequence). The germline V and J ends were trimmed by 5 bases and 4 bases, with 17 bases remaining between them. In DNA form, the CDR3 reads TGTGCCAGCAGCCCTCCCCGGGGAGCGAGAGAGACCCAGTACTTC. Residues: CASSPPRGARETQYF.

The rearrangement joins TRBV29-1 to TRBJ2-3; no definite D call. Germline-derived CDR1 and CDR2 are SQVTM and ANQGSEA. The CDR3 totals 10 residues. Between the trimmed V and J ends, which lost 7 bases and 2 bases, there was a span of 4 bases. In DNA, the CDR3 is TGCAGCGCCTTCACAGATACGCAGTATTTT. Translation: CSAFTDTQYF.

The J gene is TRBJ1-5, the V gene TRBV19; D uncertain. CDR3 length: 21 residues. Trimming cost V 3 bases and J 2 bases, with 29 bases left between them. CDR1 is LNHDA, CDR2 SQIVND, per germline (reference sequence). The chain's CDR3 is CASSIISRSLRPLNRNQPQHF. CDR3 sequence (DNA): TGTGCCAGTAGTATTATCTCGAGGTCGTTGAGGCCCCTAAACCGCAATCAGCCCCAGCATTTT.

The table lists this clone with a count of one. The gene calls are TRBV28 and TRBJ2-7; 9 nucleotides line up with TRBD1. Trimming removed 8 bases from V and 3 bases from J; junction bases left unmatched: 11. Germline V gene data show CDR1 as MDHEN and CDR2 as SYDVKM. This CDR3 comprises 15 residues. Here the CDR3 reads CASGPGDREYYEQYF. Here the CDR3 DNA reads TGTGCCAGCGGCCCGGGGGACAGGGAATACTACGAGCAGTACTTC.

CDR3 amino acids: CASQFIRGTEAFF. In DNA form, the CDR3 reads TGTGCCAGCCAATTTATACGGGGCACTGAAGCTTTCTTT. The V and J genes are TRBV28 and TRBJ1-1; D uncertain. Trimming took 8 bases from V and 4 from J, leaving 14 bases between them. Germline loops: CDR1 MDHEN, CDR2 SYDVKM. CDR3 length equals 13 residues.

This clone has a single count. This rearrangement joins TRBV11-2 to TRBJ2-3, with a possible D match to TRBD2 (6 bases). The length of the CDR3 is 16 residues. Germline values: CDR1 SGHAT, CDR2 FQNNGV. Trimming cost V 4 bases and J 2 bases, with 16 bases left between them. The CDR3 spells CASSSLGGANTDTQYF. Here the CDR3 DNA reads TGTGCCAGCAGCTCTCTTGGCGGGGCTAACACAGATACGCAGTATTTT.

The chain is built from TRBV19 and TRBJ1-2; D not certain. The V gene's germline CDR1 is LNHDA and CDR2 SQIVND (reference sequence). CDR3 length: 11 amino acids. V was clipped by 3 bases and J by 4 bases, with 3 bases between them. The CDR3, as DNA: TGTGCCAGTAGTATGGCCTATGGCTACACCTTC. Translated: CASSMAYGYTF. Drawing the rest from reference TRBV19 and TRBJ1-2, the complete variable domain is DGGITQSPKYLFRKEGQNVTLSCEQNLNHDAMYWYRQDPGQGLRLIYYSQIVNDFQKGDIAEGYSVSREKKESFPLTVTSAQKNPTAFYLCASSMAYGYTFGSGTRLTVV.

This clone was found a few times. CDR3 loop: CSASIPGAGDLFTTQYF. Written as DNA, the CDR3 is TGCAGTGCTAGTATCCCCGGAGCGGGAGACCTATTTACGACACAGTACTTC. This chain joins TRBV20-1 and TRBJ2-7; TRBD2 matches 8 bases. V was pared by 3 bases and J by 10 bases, with 23 bases of the junction left unmatched. The germline gives CDR1 DFQATT, CDR2 SNEGSKA (reference sequence). The CDR3 has 17 amino acids.

The chain employs TRBV25-1 and TRBJ1-1; D might be TRBD1 (5 bases). V was cut by 4 bases and J by 6 bases, with 15 bases left in between. Germline V gene lookup returns CDR1 MGHDK and CDR2 SYGVNS. The CDR3 totals 14 residues. CDR3 loop: CASSANSGSSEAFF. DNA for the CDR3: TGTGCCAGCAGTGCCAATTCAGGGTCGTCTGAAGCTTTCTTT.

CDR3 amino acids: CASSGPDRYYEQYF. The CDR3 DNA is TGTGCCAGCAGCGGCCCGGACAGGTACTACGAGCAGTACTTC. The V and J genes are TRBV5-8 and TRBJ2-7; 7 bases line up with TRBD1. This CDR3 has 14 amino acids. V lost 4 bases and J lost 3; bases outside the gene matches: 7. The germline gives CDR1 SGHTS, CDR2 YDEGEE.

This sequence joins TRBV27 and TRBJ2-1; D not resolved. Trimming left V 5 bases short and J 12 bases short, with 14 bases between. This CDR3 spans 12 amino acids. Per the germline V gene, CDR1 is MNHEY and CDR2 is SMNVEV (reference sequence). This CDR3 reads CASSPTVTRQFF. The CDR3 region has the DNA TGTGCCAGCAGTCCTACTGTGACACGGCAGTTCTTC.

For the CDR3, the DNA is TGTGCCTGGAGTTCGGGTTCCCGGGGTACTGAAGCTTTCTTT. Translating it yields CAWSSGSRGTEAFF. The chain has TRBV30 and TRBJ1-1; D unclear. The CDR3 runs 14 residues. In germline, CDR1 is GTSNPN, CDR2 SVGIG (reference sequence). V gave up 2 bases and J gave up 5 bases, with 15 bases separating them.

This clone appeared a few times. The rearrangement links TRBV15 to TRBJ1-1; unclear D gene. There are 13 residues in the CDR3. V lost 1 base and J lost 8, with 11 bases in between. Germline CDR1 and CDR2: LNHNV and YYDKDF (reference sequence). The DNA of the CDR3 is TGTGCCACCAGCAGAGCTCGGGTTTCGGAAGCTTTCTTT. Residues: CATSRARVSEAFF. The variable domain in full, with the rest retrieved from reference TRBV15 and TRBJ1-1, is DAMVIQNPRYQVTQFGKPVTLSCSQTLNHNVMYWYQQKSSQAPKLLFHYYDKDFNNEADTPDNFQSRRPNTSFCFLDIRSPGLGDTAMYLCATSRARVSEAFFGQGTRLTVV.

The chain carries TRBV7-3 and TRBJ2-3; 8 bases fit TRBD2. From germline, CDR1 is SGHTA and CDR2 FQGTGA. J gave up 3 bases and V 5 bases, and 7 bases lay outside the gene matches. The CDR3 is 15 residues long. CDR3 residues: CASSPTPGGTDTQYF. In DNA, the CDR3 is TGTGCCAGCAGCCCGACCCCGGGGGGGACAGATACGCAGTATTTT.

The genes are TRBV12-5 and TRBJ1-2, with TRBD1 matching over 7 bases. The germline gives CDR1 LGHNT, CDR2 FRNRAP. This CDR3 comprises 11 residues. For the CDR3, the DNA is TGTCGAGAGGGGGCTCGGTGGGACTACACCTTC. Its translation is CREGARWDYTF.

The chain has TRBV28 and TRBJ2-7; 10 nucleotides agree with TRBD1. Germline CDR1 and CDR2: MDHEN and SYDVKM. Germline trimming cut 5 bases from V and 3 bases from J; bases unmatched to any gene: 4. This CDR3 comprises 14 residues. This CDR3 reads CASSLRTGGYEQYF. The CDR3 coding sequence is TGTGCCAGCAGTCTAAGGACAGGGGGCTACGAGCAGTACTTC.

This chain joins TRBV19 and TRBJ1-2; possibly TRBD1 for D (6 bases). V dropped 5 bases and J dropped 5 bases, with 15 bases sitting between them. This CDR3 spans 14 amino acids. From germline, CDR1 is LNHDA and CDR2 SQIVND (reference sequence). The CDR3 nucleotides read TGTGCCAGTAGTGGAGGACAGAAAATTTATGGCTACACCTTC. Protein product: CASSGGQKIYGYTF. Based on the CDR3 plus reference TRBV19 and TRBJ1-2, the full variable domain is DGGITQSPKYLFRKEGQNVTLSCEQNLNHDAMYWYRQDPGQGLRLIYYSQIVNDFQKGDIAEGYSVSREKKESFPLTVTSAQKNPTAFYLCASSGGQKIYGYTFGSGTRLTVV.

The J gene is TRBJ1-4, the V gene TRBV18; 7 bases fit TRBD1. V was clipped by 6 bases and J by 8 bases; unmatched bases: 9. The CDR3 length is 14 residues. CDR1 and CDR2 from the germline V gene are KGHSH and LQKENI. The CDR3 nucleotides read TGTGCCAGCTCGCCCCGACAGGGACAGGAAAAACTGTTTTTT. This gives the protein CASSPRQGQEKLFF.